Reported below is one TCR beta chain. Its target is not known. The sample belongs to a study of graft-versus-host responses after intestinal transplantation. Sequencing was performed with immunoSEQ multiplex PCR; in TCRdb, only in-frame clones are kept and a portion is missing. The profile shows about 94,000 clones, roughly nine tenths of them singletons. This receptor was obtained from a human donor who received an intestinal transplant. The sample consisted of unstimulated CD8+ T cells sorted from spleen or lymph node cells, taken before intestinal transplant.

The CDR3 DNA is TGTGCCAGTACCCCCGGACTAGCGGGGAATGAGCAGTTCTTC. Its protein product is CASTPGLAGNEQFF. The chain has TRBV19 and TRBJ2-1; 12 bases are a match to TRBD2. V lost 7 bases to trimming and J lost 7 bases; unmatched junction nucleotides: 5. The CDR3 is made up of 14 amino acids. In germline, CDR1 is LNHDA, CDR2 SQIVND (reference sequence). Variable domain in full (rest from reference TRBV19 and TRBJ2-1): DGGITQSPKYLFRKEGQNVTLSCEQNLNHDAMYWYRQDPGQGLRLIYYSQIVNDFQKGDIAEGYSVSREKKESFPLTVTSAQKNPTAFYLCASTPGLAGNEQFFGPGTRLTVL.